Below, 32 T cell receptor beta chains from the same sample are listed, as sequenced in a study of Graves' ophthalmopathy and Graves' hyperthyroidism. Researchers took RNA transcripts and amplified TCR beta CDR3 regions from them. HTBI-primed first-round RT-PCR preceded second-round multiplex PCR. TCRdb reanalysed the multiplex PCR reads using MiXCR and keeps one entry per CDR3 protein. The repertoire consists of roughly 400,000 distinct CDR3 sequences, with roughly 15% occurring once and the leading ten covering 5.5% to 8%. Sequenced sample: peripheral blood. These receptor sequences come from a woman aged 18-30 years with stable Graves' hyperthyroidism.

V gene TRBV20-1 combines with J gene TRBJ2-7; TRBD2 agrees at 9 bases. Germline V gene lookup returns CDR1 DFQATT and CDR2 SNEGSKA (reference sequence). V shed 1 base, J shed 2 bases, and the junction held 6 bases outside the gene matches. This CDR3 contains 15 residues. CDR3 bases: TGCAGTGCTAGAGCCCCGGCTAGCGGGACCTACGAGCAGTACTTC. This encodes CSARAPASGTYEQYF.

This clonotype was seen many times. This chain connects TRBV7-8 to TRBJ2-7; 7 bases match TRBD1. V shed 3 bases, J shed 4 bases, and the junction held 9 bases outside the gene matches. The length of the CDR3 is 15 residues. Germline values: CDR1 SGHVS, CDR2 FQNEAQ. The CDR3 protein is CASSLSPGTVYEQYF. DNA for the CDR3: TGTGCCAGCAGCTTGTCCCCCGGGACAGTTTACGAGCAGTACTTC.

At least ten counts were recorded for this clonotype. The rearrangement joins TRBV5-1 to TRBJ1-1, with 7 bases fitting TRBD1. V lost 7 bases to trimming and J lost 5 bases; unmatched junction nucleotides: 11. This CDR3 contains 14 residues. Germline V lookup: CDR1 SGHRS, CDR2 YFSETQ. In DNA, the CDR3 is TGCGCCAGCGCCCAGGGAGGGGGCGGGACTGAAGCTTTCTTT. This encodes CASAQGGGGTEAFF. The whole variable domain, remainder taken from reference TRBV5-1 and TRBJ1-1, is KAGVTQTPRYLIKTRGQQVTLSCSPISGHRSVSWYQQTPGQGLQFLFEYFSETQRNKGNFPGRFSGRQFSNSRSEMNVSTLELGDSALYLCASAQGGGGTEAFFGQGTRLTVV.

This clonotype turned up a few times. This chain links TRBV20-1 with TRBJ2-7; 8 nucleotides match TRBD2. This CDR3 has 13 amino acids. In germline, CDR1 is DFQATT, CDR2 SNEGSKA (reference sequence). Trimming at V came to 3 bases and at J to 11 bases, leaving 12 bases not matched to a gene. The CDR3 nucleotides read TGCAGTGCTAGTAGGCGGGGGGCCTCCTTGGAGTACTTC. It translates to CSASRRGASLEYF.

This clonotype has ten or more counts. This chain links TRBV5-1 with TRBJ1-1; a possible D gene is TRBD1 (5 bases). Germline V gene lookup returns CDR1 SGHRS and CDR2 YFSETQ. The length of the CDR3 is 15 residues. V was trimmed by 0 bases and J by 5 bases, leaving 14 bases between them. The CDR3 loop is CASSLDRLRGTEAFF. CDR3 nucleotide sequence: TGCGCCAGCAGCTTGGATCGGTTGAGGGGAACTGAAGCTTTCTTT.

On this clonotype: Since a much larger clone is just one base distant, this may be a read error. The conserved closing phenylalanine or tryptophan is absent in this CDR3, likely reflecting a read error. The chain couples TRBV27 to TRBJ1-5, with D possibly TRBD1 on 6 matching bases. V was trimmed by 7 bases and J by 7 bases, leaving 23 bases between them. The CDR3 has 16 amino acids. The germline gives CDR1 MNHEY, CDR2 SMNVEV (reference sequence). The CDR3 DNA follows: TGTGCCAGCACTCCGAGGGGGGAAATGGGGCACCAGCCCCAGCATTTG. Protein: CASTPRGEMGHQPQHL.

This clonotype came up many times. The V call is TRBV7-2, the J call TRBJ2-7; no firm D call. V lost 1 base, J lost 6 bases, and 13 bases lay in between. The CDR3 runs 14 residues. Germline V lookup: CDR1 SGHTA, CDR2 FQGNSA. The CDR3 region has the DNA TGTGCCAGCAGCTTAGGGAAGACACGACCCGAGCAGTACTTC. Its translation: CASSLGKTRPEQYF.

This chain uses TRBV3-1 with TRBJ1-1; D may be TRBD1 (5 bases). Trimming left V 1 base short and J 1 base short, with 7 bases between. This CDR3 comprises 14 residues. Germline loops: CDR1 LGHDT, CDR2 YNNKEL (reference sequence). This chain's CDR3 is CASSQVGENTEAFF. CDR3 coding DNA: TGTGCCAGCAGCCAAGTGGGGGAGAACACTGAAGCTTTCTTT.

This clonotype was detected ten times or more. CDR3 sequence: CASSQERRAAPLQETQYF. In nucleotides, the CDR3 is TGTGCCAGCAGCCAAGAGAGGAGGGCGGCCCCACTCCAAGAGACCCAGTACTTC. The chain couples TRBV3-1 to TRBJ2-5; D possibly corresponds to TRBD2 (6 bases). Trimming cost V 0 bases and J 1 base, with 18 bases left between them. Germline V CDR1 and CDR2: LGHDT, YNNKEL (reference sequence). The CDR3 is 18 amino acids.

This clonotype was found a few times. This chain uses TRBV3-1 with TRBJ1-6; 7 bases map to TRBD1. The junction had 10 bases not matched to a gene; V was cut back by 4 bases and J by 10 bases. The CDR3 is 15 residues long. Germline V lookup: CDR1 LGHDT, CDR2 YNNKEL (reference sequence). CDR3 protein: CASSPTTGPKSPLHF. In DNA form, the CDR3 reads TGTGCCAGCAGCCCCACGACAGGGCCAAAGTCACCCCTCCACTTT.

This clonotype was detected many times. This chain links TRBV6-1 with TRBJ1-2, with 8 positions matching TRBD1. The CDR3 sequence is 12 residues long. V was clipped by 7 bases and J by 8 bases; unmatched bases: 6. Germline loops: CDR1 MNHNS, CDR2 SASEGT. DNA for the CDR3: TGTGCCAGCATCGGGGACAGGTGGGGCTACACCTTC. The encoded protein is CASIGDRWGYTF.

This clonotype was counted only a few times. The V and J genes are TRBV12-5 and TRBJ2-5; unclear D gene. Trimming shortened V by 1 base and J by 6 bases, and 6 bases separated the two germline ends. Germline V gene sequence: CDR1 LGHNT, CDR2 FRNRAP. The CDR3 is 12 amino acids. The CDR3 sequence is CASGLGAKTQYF. The DNA of the CDR3 is TGTGCTAGTGGTTTGGGGGCCAAGACCCAGTACTTC.

Comments on this clonotype: A single base separates this from a much larger clone, so it may be a read error. The gene calls are TRBV18 and TRBJ1-1, with D perhaps TRBD1 (5 bases). The CDR3 runs 15 residues. The germline V gene has CDR1 KGHSH and CDR2 LQKENI. CDR3 sequence reads: CASSSPGLQDAEAFF. The CDR3 nucleotides are TGTGCCAGCTCATCACCGGGACTACAGGACGCTGAAGCTTTCTTT.

This clonotype was seen at least ten times. One junction end disagrees with the germline gene, perhaps due to a read error. The V gene is TRBV2, the J gene TRBJ1-1; D unclear. Per germline, CDR1 SNHLY and CDR2 FYNNEI. The CDR3 runs to 12 residues. The CDR3 sequence is CASSEPNTVAFF. The CDR3 DNA reads TGTGCCAGCAGTGAGCCGAACACTGTAGCTTTCTTT.

This clonotype has at least ten counts. Relative to the germline gene, one junction end is altered; a read error may explain this. The gene calls are TRBV27 and TRBJ1-1; D gene uncertain. Germline V lookup: CDR1 MNHEY, CDR2 SMNVEV (reference sequence). The CDR3 has 15 residues. The CDR3 DNA is TGTGCCAGCAGTTTCCGAGCCCTCAACCAAAACCCGTTGGTCTTT. Translated, it gives CASSFRALNQNPLVF.

V gene TRBV6-2 or TRBV6-3 combines with J gene TRBJ1-5; 9 bases are a match to TRBD1. The CDR3 contains 15 residues. After removal of 6 bases from V and 3 bases from J, the junction contained 6 bases not matched to a gene. Germline assignment: CDR1 MNHEY and CDR2 SVGEGT. CDR3 sequence (DNA): TGTGCCAGCAGCCCCAGGGACAGGGACAATCAGCCCCAGCATTTT. The encoded protein is CASSPRDRDNQPQHF.

The chain is built from TRBV6-1 and TRBJ1-2, with D possibly matching TRBD1 (5 bases). The germline V gene encodes CDR1 MNHNS and CDR2 SASEGT. Trimming removed 4 bases at V and 4 bases at J, with 13 bases between. This CDR3 has 14 residues. In nucleotides, the CDR3 is TGTGCCAGCAGTGGGTCTGCAGGGACCTATGGCTACACCTTC. The encoded protein is CASSGSAGTYGYTF.

This clonotype occurred many times. V is TRBV12-3 or TRBV12-4 and J is TRBJ2-7; 9 nucleotides agree with TRBD2. Trimming took 10 bases from V and 4 from J; bases not matched to a gene: 11. The CDR3 contains 14 residues. The DNA for the CDR3 is TGTGCCACTTCTCCGGGTAGCGGGGGTTACGAGCAGTACTTC. It codes for CATSPGSGGYEQYF.

Many counts were recorded for this clonotype. The CDR3 DNA sequence: TGTGCCAGCAATCCGGACAGTCGGACCGGGGAGCTGTTTTTT. Its translation is CASNPDSRTGELFF. This chain connects TRBV27 to TRBJ2-2, with D tentatively TRBD1 (6 bases). The CDR3 covers 14 residues. From germline, CDR1 is MNHEY and CDR2 SMNVEV (reference sequence). The V end was cut by 7 bases, the J end by 5 bases, with 14 bases between.

The sample holds many counts of this clonotype. The CDR3 coding sequence is TGCAGTGCTAGATCAACCTCCGGGACCGACCCGGGAGACTATGGCTACACCTTC. Residues: CSARSTSGTDPGDYGYTF. The chain has TRBV20-1 and TRBJ1-2; possible D gene TRBD1, 5 bases. The V gene lost 2 bases and the J gene lost 3 bases, with 25 bases spanning the gap. Per the germline V gene, CDR1 is DFQATT and CDR2 is SNEGSKA (reference sequence). This CDR3 is 18 amino acids long.

In this sample, this clonotype turned up many times. This chain links TRBV20-1 with TRBJ1-5; 8 nucleotides match TRBD1. Trimming cost V 2 bases and J 5 bases; bases outside gene matches: 8. The CDR3 extends over 15 amino acids. CDR1 DFQATT and CDR2 SNEGSKA come from the germline V gene (reference sequence). The DNA for the CDR3 is TGCAGTGCTAGACCCGCAGGGGGCGAGTATCAGCCCCAGCATTTT. This codes for CSARPAGGEYQPQHF.

This clonotype was found once. V and J are TRBV12-3 or TRBV12-4 and TRBJ1-2; D is ambiguous. The CDR3 consists of 13 residues. Trimming took off 3 bases at V and 4 bases at J, with 9 bases between the two ends. The CDR3 loop reads CASSFADFYGYTF. In DNA form, the CDR3 reads TGTGCCAGCAGTTTCGCCGATTTCTATGGCTACACCTTC.

Ten or more counts support this clonotype. The chain combines TRBV20-1 with TRBJ2-7, with D tentatively TRBD1 or TRBD2 (6 bases each). The length of the CDR3 is 14 residues. V lost 0 bases and J lost 3, with 12 bases in between. Germline loops: CDR1 DFQATT, CDR2 SNEGSKA (reference sequence). The CDR3 here is CSAREIGGGYEQYF. The CDR3, as DNA: TGCAGTGCTAGAGAAATAGGGGGAGGCTACGAGCAGTACTTC.

This clonotype was found many times. The chain joins TRBV29-1 to TRBJ1-2, with D unresolved. The germline V gene has CDR1 SQVTM and CDR2 ANQGSEA. The V and J ends lost 2 bases and 2 bases respectively, with 12 bases between them. The CDR3 is 14 amino acids. In DNA, the CDR3 is TGCAGCGTTGAATCCGCTTCCCGAAACTATGGCTACACCTTC. This codes for CSVESASRNYGYTF.

This clonotype was picked up many times. The chain joins TRBV7-9 to TRBJ2-7; D is undetermined. This CDR3 has 15 amino acids. Per the germline V gene, CDR1 is SEHNR and CDR2 is FQNEAQ (reference sequence). Trimming removed 0 bases at V and 0 bases at J, with 9 bases between. CDR3 coding DNA: TGTGCCAGCAGCTTAGCCCCAGAGAGCTCCTACGAGCAGTACTTC. Protein sequence: CASSLAPESSYEQYF.

V and J are TRBV5-1 and TRBJ1-5, with D unclear. V gave up 4 bases and J gave up 1 base, with 12 bases separating them. CDR3 size: 15 residues. Germline CDR1 SGHRS, CDR2 YFSETQ. CDR3 bases: TGCGCCAGCAGCCCCTCCCGGGAAAGCAATCAGCCCCAGCATTTT. Protein product: CASSPSRESNQPQHF. The whole variable domain, remainder taken from reference TRBV5-1 and TRBJ1-5, is KAGVTQTPRYLIKTRGQQVTLSCSPISGHRSVSWYQQTPGQGLQFLFEYFSETQRNKGNFPGRFSGRQFSNSRSEMNVSTLELGDSALYLCASSPSRESNQPQHFGDGTRLSIL.

This clonotype came up many times. This chain uses TRBV20-1 with TRBJ2-7, with 7 nucleotides matching TRBD1. The V gene end was trimmed by 0 bases and the J gene end by 3 bases; junction bases not matched to a gene: 8. The length of the CDR3 is 15 residues. Germline V gene sequence: CDR1 DFQATT, CDR2 SNEGSKA (reference sequence). The CDR3 DNA reads as TGCAGTGCTAGAGATCTAGGGGACAGCTTCTACGAGCAGTACTTC. It translates to CSARDLGDSFYEQYF.

V gene TRBV12-3 or TRBV12-4 combines with J gene TRBJ2-7, with D perhaps given as TRBD1 or TRBD2 (6 bases each). The CDR3 length is 16 residues. The germline V and J ends were trimmed by 3 bases and 6 bases, with 21 bases remaining between them. The CDR3, as DNA: TGTGCCAGCAGTTTGGGGGGCAGCCTCCGGGCGGTCGAGCAGTACTTC. As protein: CASSLGGSLRAVEQYF.

In its sample, this clonotype was seen many times. This chain uses TRBV12-3 or TRBV12-4 with TRBJ1-5; no clear D. V lost 5 bases to trimming and J lost 0 bases, with 11 bases between them. This CDR3 is 15 amino acids long. This CDR3 reads CASSPPDGSNQPQHF. In DNA, the CDR3 is TGTGCCAGCAGTCCCCCCGACGGTAGCAATCAGCCCCAGCATTTT.

This clonotype was observed many times. A junction end diverges from the germline sequence, so it may reflect a read error. The V gene is TRBV9, the J gene TRBJ1-2; 8 positions match TRBD1. The germline CDR1 and CDR2 sequences are SGDLS and YYNGEE. The CDR3 spans 14 residues. The CDR3 loop reads CASSAHRGIGGYAF. The CDR3 region has the DNA TGTGCCAGCAGCGCCCACAGGGGGATCGGTGGCTACGCCTTC. The full variable domain, completed using reference TRBV9 and TRBJ1-2, is DSGVTQTPKHLITATGQRVTLRCSPRSGDLSVYWYQQSLDQGLQFLIQYYNGEERAKGNILERFSAQQFPDLHSELNLSSLELGDSALYFCASSAHRGIGGYAFGSGTRLTVV.

This clonotype was seen repeatedly, ten times or more. The V call is TRBV7-2, the J call TRBJ2-5; D not certain. The CDR3 is made up of 12 amino acids. Germline lookup yields CDR1 SGHTA and CDR2 FQGNSA. Trimming removed 5 bases from V and 0 bases from J, with 4 bases in between. CDR3 in DNA: TGTGCCAGCAGCGCGTACCAAGAGACCCAGTACTTC. Translated: CASSAYQETQYF.

This clonotype was detected once. The V and J genes are TRBV6-1 and TRBJ1-2; a possible D gene is TRBD1 (6 bases). The CDR3 totals 11 residues. CDR1 MNHNS and CDR2 SASEGT come from the germline V gene. V lost 10 bases, J lost 7 bases, and 13 bases lay in between. The CDR3 sequence: CAISFRGGYTF. CDR3 sequence (DNA): TGTGCCATATCGTTCAGGGGTGGCTACACCTTC.